This T cell receptor (beta chain) stems from a study of blood T cell repertoires in COVID-19. Using immunoSEQ multiplex PCR, the repertoire was profiled, and TCRdb retains in-frame clones only, with some absent. The sample has approximately 150,000 clones, 81% seen once. This CDR3 contains 12 residues. V lost 4 bases to trimming and J lost 1 base, with 4 bases between them. Germline V gives CDR1 SGHNT, CDR2 YENEEA. Sequenced sample: PBMCs or T cells enriched from blood (not recorded which). This chain uses TRBV11-3 with TRBJ1-1; the D is unclear. The source is a woman between 40 and 55 years old with acute COVID-19. Written as DNA, the CDR3 is TGTGCCAGCAGCTCAGGGAACACTGAAGCTTTCTTT. Its translation is CASSSGNTEAFF.